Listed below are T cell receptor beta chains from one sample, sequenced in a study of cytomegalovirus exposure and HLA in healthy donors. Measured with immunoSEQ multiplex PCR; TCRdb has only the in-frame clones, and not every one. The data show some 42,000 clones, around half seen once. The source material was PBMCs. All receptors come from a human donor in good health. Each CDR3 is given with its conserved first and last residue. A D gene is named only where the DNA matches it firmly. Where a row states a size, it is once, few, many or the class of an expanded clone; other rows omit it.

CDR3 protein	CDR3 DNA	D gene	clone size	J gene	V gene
CASSPRESNQPQHF	TGTGCCAGCTCACCAAGGGAGAGCAATCAGCCCCAGCATTTT	.	.	TRBJ1-5	TRBV18
CASSLPGQGGTGELFF	TGCGCCAGCAGCCTGCCGGGACAGGGGGGCACCGGGGAGCTGTTTTTT	TRBD1	few	TRBJ2-2	TRBV5-1
CASSEAWGSSNQPQHF	TGTGCCAGCAGTGAAGCGTGGGGCTCGAGCAATCAGCCCCAGCATTTT	.	.	TRBJ1-5	TRBV6-1
CASRPTGGYGYTF	TGTGCCAGCAGGCCGACAGGGGGCTATGGCTACACCTTC	TRBD1	.	TRBJ1-2	TRBV28
CASSISLQAPGELFF	TGTGCCAGTAGTATAAGCTTACAGGCCCCCGGGGAGCTGTTTTTT	.	.	TRBJ2-2	TRBV19
CASRPQGSNQPQHF	TGTGCCAGCCGACCTCAGGGAAGCAATCAGCCCCAGCATTTT	.	.	TRBJ1-5	TRBV6-1
CASSSREATPDTQYF	TGTGCCAGCAGCTCCCGTGAGGCCACCCCAGATACGCAGTATTTT	.	.	TRBJ2-3	TRBV7-2
CASSQGRLAGVRNTGELFF	TGTGCCAGCAGCCAAGGTCGACTAGCGGGAGTACGGAACACCGGGGAGCTGTTTTTT	TRBD2	.	TRBJ2-2	TRBV4-2
CASSRLNQETQYF	TGTGCCAGCAGCCGACTAAACCAAGAGACCCAGTACTTC	.	.	TRBJ2-5	TRBV9
CASSQFATGIGNTIYF	TGCGCCAGCAGCCAATTTGCGACAGGGATCGGAAACACCATATATTTT	TRBD1	few	TRBJ1-3	TRBV4-1
CASSERGFKESTEAFF	TGTGCCAGCAGTGAACGGGGGTTTAAGGAGAGCACTGAAGCTTTCTTT	.	.	TRBJ1-1	TRBV6-1
CASSSRQHSPLHF	TGTGCCAGCAGTTCCCGACAGCATTCACCCCTCCACTTT	.	.	TRBJ1-6	TRBV6-6
CATSRDTGAHQYF	TGTGCCACCAGCAGAGATACAGGCGCCCACCAGTACTTC	.	.	TRBJ2-4	TRBV15
CASSLWPGQTYEQYF	TGCGCCAGCAGCTTGTGGCCGGGACAGACGTACGAGCAGTACTTC	TRBD1	.	TRBJ2-7	TRBV5-1
CASSLVTGSNQPQHF	TGTGCCAGCAGCTTAGTAACAGGTAGCAATCAGCCCCAGCATTTT	.	few	TRBJ1-5	TRBV7-2
CASQRWGLAGVGCNEQFF	TGTGCCAGCCAAAGGTGGGGACTAGCGGGAGTGGGCTGCAATGAGCAGTTCTTC	TRBD2	.	TRBJ2-1	TRBV27
CASTLRLAGNEQFF	TGTGCCAGCACCTTACGCCTAGCGGGCAATGAGCAGTTCTTC	TRBD2	.	TRBJ2-1	TRBV6-6
CASSLGHPGANVLTF	TGTGCCAGCAGCCTCGGACACCCTGGGGCCAACGTCCTGACTTTC	.	.	TRBJ2-6	TRBV11-1
CASSLAQGMNTEAFF	TGTGCCAGCAGCTTAGCGCAGGGCATGAACACTGAAGCTTTCTTT	.	.	TRBJ1-1	TRBV7-9
CASSLSGGASSGANVLTF	TGCGCCAGCAGCTTGAGCGGGGGGGCCAGCTCTGGGGCCAACGTCCTGACTTTC	TRBD2	.	TRBJ2-6	TRBV5-1
CASSLYRGTQPQHF	TGTGCCAGCAGTTTATACAGGGGGACGCAGCCCCAGCATTTT	TRBD1	.	TRBJ1-5	TRBV27
CASRDWTGTEIYEQYF	TGTGCCAGCCGGGATTGGACCGGGACAGAGATCTACGAGCAGTACTTC	TRBD1	few	TRBJ2-7	TRBV27
CASSAGRSYEQYF	TGTGCCAGCAGCGCGGGTCGAAGCTACGAGCAGTACTTC	.	.	TRBJ2-7	TRBV5-5